This T cell receptor beta chain stems from a study of HIV-infected patients and healthy controls. Study-level information: A modest, significant CD4 rise occurred in about 85% of the 16 patients after three months of therapy. Study conclusions and caveats: The seeming recovery of the Gini index after therapy in HIV-infected patients vanished in size-matched data. HIV-infected patients and controls differed significantly in mean usage of eight alpha and eight beta V genes.

This clonotype is medium-sized in the sample. Its target is unknown. Alpha and beta constant-region primers primed reverse transcription of 400 to 650 ng RNA. Each of the alpha and beta chains got its own library through chain-specific third strand synthesis with indices. The library got P5 and P7 elements plus a second index, then an approximately 23-cycle PCR. One entry per CDR3 protein, called by TCRdb with MiXCR from the 5' RACE reads. The sample holds 18,000 or so distinct CDR3 sequences, roughly 8.7% seen once. Antiretroviral therapy had run roughly three months, about 14 weeks, before follow-up blood collection. No cell fractionation was done, so the repertoire covers all unsorted peripheral blood T cells. The V gene's germline CDR1 is SGHVS and CDR2 FNYEAQ. V was pared by 4 bases and J by 7 bases, with 13 bases between. This CDR3 is built from 13 residues.

Sequencing used blood, obtained during antiretroviral therapy. The sequence came from an adult with HIV infection. The rearrangement uses TRBV7-6 and TRBJ1-1; tentatively, D is TRBD1 (5 bases). For the CDR3, the DNA is TGTGCCAGCAGCTCCGGGACTACATTTGAAGCTTTCTTT. This sequence encodes CASSSGTTFEAFF.